This T cell receptor beta chain is drawn from a study of OX40 agonist ivuxolimab in advanced cancers. Study-wide context: Participants averaged approximately 61 years of age (range roughly 23 to 90) and were around 85% male. Findings and caveats of the study: Among T cells, CD8+ cells averaged more expanded clones than CD4+ cells. With doses of 0.1 to 3.0 mg/kg, CD4+ and CD8+ blood T cells had undergone clonal expansion by week 6.

CDR1 is GTSNPN, CDR2 SVGIG, per germline (reference sequence). This CDR3 has 12 amino acids. Trimming left V 5 bases short and J 2 bases short, with 9 bases between. A word on this clone: The target antigen is unknown.

Profiling relied on immunoSEQ multiplex PCR, and the TCRdb table lists in-frame clones only, not all of them. This repertoire shows approximately 38,000 clones, less than 85% found once; its top ten account for about 7.6%. Sequences were derived from CD4+ or CD8+ T cells sorted from blood, sampled in a trial of the OX40 agonist ivuxolimab. The chain couples TRBV30 to TRBJ1-1; no clear D. This clonotype was obtained from an adult with an advanced solid tumor such as melanoma, head and neck, liver or kidney cancer. CDR3 loop: CAWESGNTEAFF. CDR3 nucleotides: TGTGCCTGGGAAAGCGGAAACACTGAAGCTTTCTTT. Combining the CDR3 with reference TRBV30 and TRBJ1-1 gives the whole variable domain SQTIHQWPATLVQPVGSPLSLECTVEGTSNPNLYWYRQAAGRGLQLLFYSVGIGQISSEVPQNLSASRPQDRQFILSSKKLLLSDSGFYLCAWESGNTEAFFGQGTRLTVV.